This T cell receptor beta chain was retrieved from a study of OX40 agonist ivuxolimab in advanced cancers. At the level of the whole study: Ivuxolimab was a fully human IgG2 agonistic monoclonal antibody targeting the costimulatory receptor OX40 (CD134). Intravenous ivuxolimab was administered to patients every 2 weeks at six dose levels: 0.01, 0.1, 0.3, 1.5, 3 and 10 mg/kg. Of the 50 to 55 patients in dose escalation, 19 had hepatocellular carcinoma, roughly 15 had melanoma, 9 had renal cell carcinoma and 9 had head and neck cancer. In the dose-escalation cohort, about four fifths of patients were male, and the mean age was roughly 56 years with a range of roughly 23 to 79. Prior anti-PD-1, anti-PD-L1 or anti-CTLA-4 therapy was permitted, and approximately 40% of dose-escalation patients had received checkpoint inhibitors. Three dose-escalation patients achieved partial responses, one with hepatocellular carcinoma and two with cutaneous melanoma. Peripheral TCRbeta sequencing aimed to test whether ivuxolimab altered TCR sequence diversity and caused clonal T-cell expansion. The monotherapy dose-escalation portion (N ≈ 56 patients) of the phase I ivuxolimab trial is reported in the paper.

Genomic DNA was isolated from the sorted cells so that the TCRbeta CDR3 region could be sequenced. The immunoSEQ Assay was used for sequencing of TCRbeta CDR3 regions. Imported from immuneACCESS, the table was reduced by TCRdb to in-frame sequences with V and J called. These copies leave out some clones; in studies compared against another copy, an unresolved V gene accounts for under half, and the cause of the remainder is not known. The sample table contains some 85,000 clones; only one count was recorded for 75% to 95% of them. Jointly, the top ten make up around 1.5% of the sample. Patients with autoimmune disease history or receiving systemic immunosuppression were excluded from the trial. Peripheral blood for TCR sequencing was drawn from every dose cohort at baseline, at cycle 4 day 1 and at cycle 7 day 1. The samples were taken from a phase I, first-in-human, multicenter, open-label dose-escalation trial of ivuxolimab. The trial enrolled adults with locally advanced or metastatic head and neck squamous cell, hepatocellular, melanoma or renal cell carcinoma. Before TCR sequencing, CD4+ and CD8+ T cells were separately sorted from peripheral blood.

For this clone: It lacks a known antigen. Per-base quality was not reported, and no clone a single base away is much larger than it.

General conclusions and limits of the study: Low levels of normalized T-cell clonal expansion were also shown by some nonresponding patients. Which antigens the clonally expanded peripheral T cells were specific for was not determined. After ivuxolimab, expanded clones were on average more numerous among CD8+ T cells than among CD4+ T cells. At doses from 0.1 to 3.0 mg/kg, clonal expansion was seen in both CD4+ and CD8+ blood T cells between baseline and week 6. Partial responders in the 0.1-3.0 mg/kg groups had among the lowest normalized peripheral clonal expansion, especially among CD8+ T cells.

Via the germline V gene, CDR1 is MGHRA and CDR2 YSYEKL. At the junction V is shortened by 1 base and J by 4 bases, with 8 bases in between. From the cysteine up to the phenylalanine, the CDR3 has a length of 14 residues. CDR3 DNA is the only sequence kept; it has 42 bases, read in frame from the first base. This sample comprised CD4+ or CD8+ T cells sorted from blood, obtained in a trial of the OX40 agonist ivuxolimab. The chain is made from TRBV4-1 and TRBJ1-5, with an unclear D gene assignment. The source is an adult with an advanced solid tumor such as melanoma, head and neck, liver or kidney cancer. The sequence in DNA is TGCGCCAGCAGCCAAGGGCATGGTAATCAGCCCCAGCATTTT. This encodes CASSQGHGNQPQHF.